The 20 T cell receptor beta chains below come from one sample, sequenced in a study of T cell repertoires in cytomegalovirus infection. Their specific antigens are unknown. TCRdb passed the reads through MiXCR, listing each CDR3 protein once. The sample lists approximately 71,000 distinct CDR3 sequences, 20% to 25% occurring once. The sample here was CD8+ T cells from cultured PBMCs, taken from culture after CMV antigen stimulation. Source of these receptors: a human donor in good health (CMV status not recorded). Some clones in this sample may be carry-over from other donors' samples.

The rearrangement uses TRBV11-3 and TRBJ2-1, with D perhaps assigned TRBD1 or TRBD2 (7 bases each). The CDR3 loop spans 15 amino acids. Germline V gene sequence: CDR1 SGHNT, CDR2 YENEEA. V shed 3 bases and J shed 8 bases, with 17 bases lying between them. The chain's CDR3 is CASSFGGTAYDEQFF. DNA of the CDR3: TGTGCCAGCAGCTTCGGGGGGACAGCGTACGATGAGCAGTTCTTC.

This clonotype was observed many times. The chain carries TRBV7-9 and TRBJ2-3; 7 bases match TRBD1. The J segment lost 3 bases and the V segment lost 4 bases, leaving 16 bases of the junction unmatched. CDR1 and CDR2 from the germline V gene are SEHNR and FQNEAQ (reference sequence). This CDR3 has 18 residues. Written as DNA, the CDR3 is TGTGCCAGCAGCTCCCGGGACAGCCTGCCAGGTGAAACAGATACGCAGTATTTT. Protein product: CASSSRDSLPGETDTQYF.

The chain recombines TRBV19 with TRBJ1-1; unclear D gene. The V gene lost 6 bases and the J gene lost 3 bases, with 8 bases spanning the gap. CDR3 length equals 12 residues. Per the germline V gene, CDR1 is LNHDA and CDR2 is SQIVND (reference sequence). The CDR3 region has the DNA TGTGCCAGTAGCCGGGCCTACACTGAAGCTTTCTTT. Translating gives CASSRAYTEAFF. Supplemented by reference TRBV19 and TRBJ1-1, the full variable domain reads DGGITQSPKYLFRKEGQNVTLSCEQNLNHDAMYWYRQDPGQGLRLIYYSQIVNDFQKGDIAEGYSVSREKKESFPLTVTSAQKNPTAFYLCASSRAYTEAFFGQGTRLTVV.

V usage is TRBV7-9 and J usage is TRBJ1-2; 10 nucleotides match TRBD1. This CDR3 comprises 15 residues. The germline CDR1 and CDR2 sequences are SEHNR and FQNEAQ (reference sequence). V lost 4 bases, J lost 2 bases, and 4 bases stayed unmatched. The CDR3 nucleotides are TGTGCCAGCAGCTCGGGGACAGGGGAGAACTATGGCTACACCTTC. This sequence encodes CASSSGTGENYGYTF.

The chain employs TRBV7-6 and TRBJ1-1, with D tentatively TRBD1 (6 bases). The CDR3 sequence is 13 residues long. V lost 5 bases and J 2 bases, leaving 9 bases between the germline ends. Germline V CDR1 and CDR2: SGHVS, FNYEAQ. CDR3 nucleotide sequence: TGTGCCAGCAGCAAGACAGGAAACACTGAAGCTTTCTTT. This gives the protein CASSKTGNTEAFF.

CDR3 sequence (DNA): TGTGCCAGCAGCTTACAACTAGCGGGGGGAAGCACAGATACGCAGTATTTT. It yields the protein CASSLQLAGGSTDTQYF. The chain combines TRBV7-6 with TRBJ2-3; TRBD2 matches at 12 bases. J lost 0 bases, V lost 2 bases, and 3 bases had no gene match. The CDR3 contains 17 residues. CDR1 is SGHVS and CDR2 is FNYEAQ in the germline V gene.

The rearrangement links TRBV19 to TRBJ1-1; D may be TRBD1 (5 bases). The CDR3 loop spans 11 amino acids. From germline, CDR1 is LNHDA and CDR2 SQIVND (reference sequence). V was cut by 5 bases and J by 10 bases, with 11 bases left in between. The CDR3 sequence: CASSPGFGAFF. Written as DNA, the CDR3 is TGTGCCAGTAGTCCAGGGTTTGGAGCTTTCTTT. The full variable domain, rest sourced from reference TRBV19 and TRBJ1-1, is DGGITQSPKYLFRKEGQNVTLSCEQNLNHDAMYWYRQDPGQGLRLIYYSQIVNDFQKGDIAEGYSVSREKKESFPLTVTSAQKNPTAFYLCASSPGFGAFFGQGTRLTVV.

This clonotype has a handful of counts. This chain uses TRBV4-3 with TRBJ1-3; weak D call: TRBD1 (5 bases). Trimming removed 3 bases at V and 0 bases at J, with 12 bases between. CDR3 length equals 16 residues. Germline assignment: CDR1 LGHNA and CDR2 YSLEER. The CDR3 spells CASSQETAPSGNTIYF. The CDR3, as DNA: TGCGCCAGCAGCCAGGAGACAGCACCCTCTGGAAACACCATATATTTT.

This clonotype was seen a handful of times. CDR3: CAWGNDFGSSPLHF. The CDR3 region has the DNA TGTGCCTGGGGGAATGATTTCGGGAGTTCACCCCTCCACTTT. The V gene is TRBV30, the J gene TRBJ1-6; D call uncertain. V was cut by 5 bases and J by 9 bases, with 17 bases left in between. Germline V CDR1 and CDR2: GTSNPN, SVGIG (reference sequence). The CDR3 has 14 residues.

This clonotype turned up a few times. The V and J genes are TRBV7-8 and TRBJ1-2; 8 nucleotides align to TRBD1. The V gene end was trimmed by 1 base and the J gene end by 8 bases; junction bases not matched to a gene: 12. Germline V gene sequence: CDR1 SGHVS, CDR2 FQNEAQ. This CDR3 contains 16 residues. DNA of the CDR3: TGTGCCAGCAGCTTAGTAGCTTCCAGGGGGCGCAACGGCTACACCTTC. It translates to CASSLVASRGRNGYTF. Together with reference TRBV7-8 and TRBJ1-2, the CDR3 gives the full variable domain: GAGVSQSPRYKVAKRGQDVALRCDPISGHVSLFWYQQALGQGPEFLTYFQNEAQLDKSGLPSDRFFAERPEGSVSTLKIQRTQQEDSAVYLCASSLVASRGRNGYTFGSGTRLTVV.

V is TRBV7-6 and J is TRBJ2-1; TRBD2 matches 7 bases. CDR3 size: 14 residues. Germline loops: CDR1 SGHVS, CDR2 FNYEAQ. V was clipped by 4 bases and J by 7 bases; unmatched bases: 7. The CDR3 is CASSSGLVLNEQFF. For the CDR3, the DNA is TGTGCCAGCAGCTCAGGACTAGTCTTAAATGAGCAGTTCTTC.

This clonotype appeared a few times. This chain uses TRBV7-8 with TRBJ2-7; no clear D gene. Germline V lookup: CDR1 SGHVS, CDR2 FQNEAQ. Trimming cost V 3 bases and J 1 base, with 10 bases left between them. The CDR3 covers 14 residues. The CDR3 bases are TGTGCCAGCAGCTTGAAGGGCCTATCCTACGAGCAGTACTTC. Encoded protein: CASSLKGLSYEQYF.

The chain carries TRBV12-3 or TRBV12-4 and TRBJ2-2; no clear D gene. The CDR3 consists of 12 residues. V lost 3 bases to trimming and J lost 7 bases, with 6 bases between them. CDR3 sequence (DNA): TGTGCCAGCAGTTTTATAATCGGGGAGCTGTTTTTT. It codes for CASSFIIGELFF.

The chain employs TRBV7-9 and TRBJ2-7; 10 bases are a match to TRBD2. Germline values: CDR1 SEHNR, CDR2 FQNEAQ (reference sequence). J was trimmed by 0 bases and V by 1 base; bases with no gene match: 12. This CDR3 contains 19 residues. DNA of the CDR3: TGTGCCAGCAGCTTAGTGCAGGCTAGCGGGGGTCGACTCTCCTACGAGCAGTACTTC. Translation gives CASSLVQASGGRLSYEQYF. Using reference TRBV7-9 and TRBJ2-7 for the parts outside the CDR3, the full variable domain is DTGVSQNPRHKITKRGQNVTFRCDPISEHNRLYWYRQTLGQGPEFLTYFQNEAQLEKSRLLSDRFSAERPKGSFSTLEIQRTEQGDSAMYLCASSLVQASGGRLSYEQYFGPGTRLTVT.

In this sample, this clonotype is medium-sized. V and J are TRBV5-4 and TRBJ1-1; possibly TRBD1 for D (6 bases). V was shortened by 4 bases and J by 1 base, with 17 bases between the two germline ends. Germline V gene lookup returns CDR1 SGHNT and CDR2 YYREEE (reference sequence). This CDR3 comprises 16 residues. CDR3 amino acids: CASSPQMGAANTEAFF. CDR3 DNA: TGTGCCAGCAGCCCTCAGATGGGGGCCGCGAACACTGAAGCTTTCTTT.

V usage is TRBV28 and J usage is TRBJ1-3, with a tentative D call TRBD1 (5 bases). CDR3 length: 14 amino acids. Trimming stripped 4 bases from V and 4 bases from J, with 11 bases between. CDR1 and CDR2 (germline): MDHEN, SYDVKM. The CDR3 sequence: CASSSFDSGNTIYF. In DNA, the CDR3 is TGTGCCAGCAGTTCGTTTGACAGCGGAAACACCATATATTTT.

This clonotype has just a few counts. The chain carries TRBV7-9 and TRBJ1-1, with a tentative D call TRBD1 (6 bases). Germline CDR1 and CDR2: SEHNR and FQNEAQ (reference sequence). The CDR3 runs 15 residues. Trimming shortened V by 6 bases and J by 0 bases, and 14 bases separated the two germline ends. The chain's CDR3 is CASSPGQLLNTEAFF. Written as DNA, the CDR3 is TGTGCCAGCAGTCCCGGACAGCTCTTGAACACTGAAGCTTTCTTT.

The rearrangement joins TRBV12-3 or TRBV12-4 to TRBJ2-5; TRBD2 matches at 7 bases. The CDR3 is 16 residues long. J lost 3 bases, V lost 6 bases, and 13 bases had no gene match. The CDR3 protein is CASSPGRGGAEETQYF. CDR3 nucleotides: TGTGCCAGCAGCCCTGGGAGGGGCGGGGCGGAAGAGACCCAGTACTTC.

This clonotype was observed many times. The chain uses TRBV27 and TRBJ1-2; D gene ambiguous. The V gene's germline CDR1 is MNHEY and CDR2 SMNVEV (reference sequence). V shed 7 bases and J shed 3 bases, with 12 bases lying between them. The CDR3 has 13 residues. The CDR3 coding sequence is TGTGCCAGCATGGGTGCAGATCACTATGGCTACACCTTC. It codes for CASMGADHYGYTF.

J is TRBJ2-3 and V is TRBV12-3 or TRBV12-4, with D possibly matching TRBD1 (6 bases). The CDR3 extends over 13 amino acids. V was shortened by 7 bases and J by 4 bases, with 12 bases between the two germline ends. The CDR3 DNA sequence: TGTGCCAGCAATCAGGGGCCCGCAGATACGCAGTATTTT. It codes for CASNQGPADTQYF.